This record looks at one T cell receptor beta chain sequence and its context. These data originate in a study of technical replicates of blood from a few donors. The table came from immunoSEQ multiplex PCR; TCRdb's copy has only in-frame clones and leaves some out. The top ten clones hold 4.7% of a sample with nearly 70,000 clones, roughly 90% of them seen once. The sequenced sample consisted of PBMCs. The receptor was derived from a human donor in good health. Some clones in this sample may be carry-over from other donors' samples.

CDR3: CASSQDRTGWRGYTF. As DNA, the CDR3 is TGTGCCAGCTCACAGGATAGGACAGGGTGGCGTGGCTACACCTTC. The gene calls are TRBV18 and TRBJ1-2; 8 bases are shared with TRBD1. The V segment lost 4 bases and the J segment 7 bases; nucleotides outside the gene matches: 11. The CDR3 has 15 amino acids. The germline CDR1 and CDR2 sequences are KGHSH and LQKENI.